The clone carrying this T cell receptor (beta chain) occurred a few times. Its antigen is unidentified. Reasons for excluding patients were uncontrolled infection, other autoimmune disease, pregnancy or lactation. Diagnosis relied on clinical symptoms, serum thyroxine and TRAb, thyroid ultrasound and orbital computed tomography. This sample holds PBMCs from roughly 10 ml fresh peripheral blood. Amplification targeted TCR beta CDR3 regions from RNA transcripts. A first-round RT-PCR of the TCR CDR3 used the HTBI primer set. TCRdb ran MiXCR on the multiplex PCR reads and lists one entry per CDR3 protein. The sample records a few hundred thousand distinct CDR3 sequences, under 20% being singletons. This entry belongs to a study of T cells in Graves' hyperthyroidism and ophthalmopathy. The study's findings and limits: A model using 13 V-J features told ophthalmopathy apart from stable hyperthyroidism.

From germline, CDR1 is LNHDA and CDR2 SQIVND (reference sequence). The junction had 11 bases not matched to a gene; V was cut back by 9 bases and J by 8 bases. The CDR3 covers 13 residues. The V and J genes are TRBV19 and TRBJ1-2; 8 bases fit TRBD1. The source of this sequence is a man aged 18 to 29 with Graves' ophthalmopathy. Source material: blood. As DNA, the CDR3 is TGTGCCAGCCACCGACAGGGGTCGAGCGGCTACACCTTC. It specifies CASHRQGSSGYTF.